A selection of T cell receptor beta chains follows, all from one sample in a study of quantifying T cell responses using KT2 cells. In TCRdb, the UMI-ligation and nested PCR reads were re-called with MiXCR into one record per CDR3 protein. Counted here are 25,000 to 35,000 distinct CDR3 sequences, 7.3% occurring once; the ten biggest clones make up roughly 14%. The sample comprised PBMCs spiked with cells of the T cell clone KT2. The source is a human donor. CDR3s include the opening cysteine and the closing phenylalanine or tryptophan.

len	v_gene	CDR3aa
16	TRBV6-2/TRBV6-3	CASRGDAPYSNQPQHF
14	TRBV18	CASSYGGDSEKLFF
19	TRBV15	CATSRDLTGVVSGANVLTF
15	TRBV11-2	CASSPGPTNTGELFF
18	TRBV9	CASSVTLAGAANTGELFF
17	TRBV11-2	CASSPMRGPIGNTEAFF
17	TRBV4-2	CASSQDEGSSYNSPLHF
12	TRBV11-2	CASSLDVGKLFF
13	TRBV28	CASSSSVGTEAFF
14	TRBV2	CASKQRTTEETQYF
16	TRBV25-1	CASSPRGVSRNTEAFF
15	TRBV7-7	CASSPQGLEGDTQYF
15	TRBV6-2/TRBV6-3	CASSPWRVNTGELFF
18	TRBV2	CASSPPRTSGRASDTQYF
18	TRBV4-2	CASSQEAWASGLTDTQYF
11	TRBV12-5	CASGLEHGYTF
11	TRBV5-6	CASSFRDEAFF
15	TRBV20-1	CSARDPLLAGDTQYF
14	TRBV20-1	CSAPGTPPNYGYTF
11	TRBV29-1	CSVVWGNGYTF
14	TRBV3-1	CASSQGPGNTEAFF
16	TRBV6-4	CASSDSASGPYNEQFF
15	TRBV6-1	CASSAQDRRLSPLHF
14	TRBV5-1	CASSPGQNYNEQFF
13	TRBV29-1	CSVRPGQSGTQYF
15	TRBV6-1	CASSVMDRGNYGYTF